Shown below are 26 T cell receptor beta chains from a single sample sequenced in a study of cytomegalovirus exposure and HLA in healthy donors. PCR amplification relied on 60 Vbeta primers (plus 13 Jbeta primers). Assay: immunoSEQ multiplex PCR; the TCRdb copy retains only in-frame clones and omits some. The table includes about 120,000 clones, around three quarters detected once. Sequenced: PBMCs. Receptor source: a man in his late teens or twenties in good health and CMV-seropositive.

The rearrangement uses TRBV5-4 and TRBJ1-2; TRBD1 agrees at 8 bases. Germline V gene lookup returns CDR1 SGHNT and CDR2 YYREEE (reference sequence). This CDR3 contains 15 residues. With 0 bases clipped from V and 7 bases from J, the junction kept 8 bases outside the gene matches. The CDR3 region has the DNA TGTGCCAGCAGCTTGGAAGGGACAGGACTAGGTGGCTACACCTTC. It specifies CASSLEGTGLGGYTF.

The rearrangement uses TRBV9 and TRBJ2-1; 14 nucleotides agree with TRBD2. After removal of 3 bases from V and 5 bases from J, the junction contained 1 base not matched to a gene. Germline CDR1 reads SGDLS; CDR2 reads YYNGEE. This CDR3 contains 15 residues. The CDR3 DNA follows: TGTGCCAGCAGCGGGGGACTAGCGGGAGACAATGAGCAGTTCTTC. Translated: CASSGGLAGDNEQFF. The full variable domain, in which reference TRBV9 and TRBJ2-1 provide the parts outside the CDR3, is DSGVTQTPKHLITATGQRVTLRCSPRSGDLSVYWYQQSLDQGLQFLIQYYNGEERAKGNILERFSAQQFPDLHSELNLSSLELGDSALYFCASSGGLAGDNEQFFGPGTRLTVL.

This rearrangement joins TRBV11-3 to TRBJ1-2; D is perhaps TRBD1 (6 bases). This CDR3 has 14 amino acids. CDR1 is SGHNT, CDR2 YENEEA, per germline. V lost 4 bases and J 8 bases, leaving 17 bases between the germline ends. The CDR3 DNA is TGTGCCAGCAGCTCAAATCCGGGACAAGAGGGCTACACCTTC. As protein: CASSSNPGQEGYTF.

The V call is TRBV6-5, the J call TRBJ2-2; weak D call: TRBD2 (5 bases). The CDR3 sequence is 16 residues long. Per the germline V gene, CDR1 is MNHEY and CDR2 is SVGAGI. The V end was cut by 2 bases, the J end by 6 bases, with 16 bases between. CDR3 bases: TGTGCCAGCAGTTACGAGGGATCCTGGAGAGCCGGGGAGCTGTTTTTT. Its protein product is CASSYEGSWRAGELFF.

The sample holds one count of this clone. This chain uses TRBV5-6 with TRBJ1-4; D is uncertain. V lost 1 base and J lost 8, with 12 bases in between. CDR3 size: 14 residues. Germline loops: CDR1 SGHDT, CDR2 YYEEEE. Here the CDR3 reads CASSLRGSGEKLFF. The CDR3 region has the DNA TGTGCCAGCAGCTTGCGAGGGAGCGGGGAAAAACTGTTTTTT. The full variable domain, completed using reference TRBV5-6 and TRBJ1-4, is DAGVTQSPTHLIKTRGQQVTLRCSPKSGHDTVSWYQQALGQGPQFIFQYYEEEERQRGNFPDRFSGHQFPNYSSELNVNALLLGDSALYLCASSLRGSGEKLFFGSGTQLSVL.

This clone was seen once. The chain links TRBV19 to TRBJ1-1, with D perhaps TRBD1 (5 bases). CDR3 size: 15 residues. The germline V and J ends were trimmed by 8 bases and 0 bases, with 16 bases remaining between them. CDR1 and CDR2 from the germline V gene are LNHDA and SQIVND (reference sequence). This chain's CDR3 is CASATRAVMNTEAFF. The CDR3 nucleotides read TGTGCCAGTGCTACCAGGGCAGTCATGAACACTGAAGCTTTCTTT.

The CDR3 loop is CASKSSGVNYEQYF. CDR3 DNA sequence: TGTGCCAGCAAATCTAGCGGGGTGAACTACGAGCAGTACTTC. The chain uses TRBV28 and TRBJ2-7, with 9 bases lining up with TRBD2. The junction had 7 bases not matched to a gene; V was cut back by 7 bases and J by 3 bases. The CDR3 length is 14 residues. The germline CDR1 and CDR2 sequences are MDHEN and SYDVKM.

This clone has just a few counts. This chain connects TRBV19 to TRBJ2-7; 8 positions match TRBD2. J gave up 2 bases and V 4 bases, and 7 bases lay outside the gene matches. The germline gives CDR1 LNHDA, CDR2 SQIVND (reference sequence). The CDR3 sequence is 15 residues long. CDR3 nucleotide sequence: TGTGCCAGTAGTACCGGGGGGGGGATGACCTACGAGCAGTACTTC. It yields the protein CASSTGGGMTYEQYF. The whole variable domain, filled in from reference TRBV19 and TRBJ2-7, reads DGGITQSPKYLFRKEGQNVTLSCEQNLNHDAMYWYRQDPGQGLRLIYYSQIVNDFQKGDIAEGYSVSREKKESFPLTVTSAQKNPTAFYLCASSTGGGMTYEQYFGPGTRLTVT.

The rearrangement uses TRBV11-2 and TRBJ2-7; TRBD2 aligns across 8 bases. The CDR3 loop spans 13 amino acids. Losses at the gene ends were 6 bases for V and 6 bases for J; bases not matched to a gene: 7. Germline V gene data show CDR1 as SGHAT and CDR2 as FQNNGV. CDR3 loop: CASSSAAGGEQYF. Written as DNA, the CDR3 is TGTGCCAGCAGTTCCGCGGCGGGGGGCGAGCAGTACTTC.

This chain connects TRBV5-1 to TRBJ1-1; D gene uncertain. Trimming left V 4 bases short and J 1 base short, with 17 bases between. The CDR3 spans 16 residues. The germline V gene has CDR1 SGHRS and CDR2 YFSETQ. The CDR3 sequence is CASSLTTRYSNTEAFF. The CDR3 DNA is TGCGCCAGCAGCCTCACTACCAGATACTCGAACACTGAAGCTTTCTTT.

This clone was recorded only once. The chain joins TRBV27 to TRBJ2-7, with TRBD2 matching over 13 bases. Trimming cost V 0 bases and J 2 bases; bases outside gene matches: 4. There are 17 residues in the CDR3. Germline V gene data show CDR1 as MNHEY and CDR2 as SMNVEV (reference sequence). The CDR3 nucleotides are TGTGCCAGCAGTTTATCTGCCGGGACTAGCGGGACCTACGAGCAGTACTTC. Translating it yields CASSLSAGTSGTYEQYF.

CDR3 DNA: TGTGCCAGCAGCCCTTACAAGGGGGCGCCGGGCTTGCCCGCTCATTATCCTCCCTACGGCTACACCTTC. It encodes CASSPYKGAPGLPAHYPPYGYTF. The rearrangement links TRBV4-2 to TRBJ1-2, with 7 bases aligning to TRBD1. Germline V gives CDR1 LGHNA, CDR2 YNFKEQ. V lost 4 bases to trimming and J lost 8 bases; unmatched junction nucleotides: 37. The CDR3 sequence is 23 residues long.

This clone was counted only a few times. This chain connects TRBV13 to TRBJ2-5; TRBD1 agrees at 8 bases. The germline CDR1 and CDR2 sequences are PRHDT and FYEKMQ (reference sequence). The J segment lost 0 bases and the V segment lost 2 bases, leaving 11 bases of the junction unmatched. This CDR3 contains 18 residues. CDR3: CASSLTGNLDRDQETQYF. CDR3 DNA sequence: TGTGCCAGCAGCTTAACAGGGAACCTGGACAGGGACCAAGAGACCCAGTACTTC.

V usage is TRBV11-2 and J usage is TRBJ2-7; possible D gene TRBD1, 6 bases. Germline CDR1 and CDR2: SGHAT and FQNNGV. Deletions cut 0 bases from V and 6 bases from J, with 9 bases between. CDR3 size: 13 residues. The CDR3 DNA is TGTGCCAGCAGCTTAGATACAGGGTTCGAGCAGTACTTC. Amino acid sequence: CASSLDTGFEQYF.

The chain employs TRBV18 and TRBJ1-4; unclear D gene. V lost 2 bases to trimming and J lost 5 bases, with 15 bases between them. There are 16 residues in the CDR3. The germline gives CDR1 KGHSH, CDR2 LQKENI. CDR3 sequence (DNA): TGTGCCAGCTCACCAAGTCTCGCTCAACTAAATGAAAAACTGTTTTTT. Amino acid sequence: CASSPSLAQLNEKLFF. Using reference TRBV18 and TRBJ1-4 for the parts outside the CDR3, the full variable domain is NAGVMQNPRHLVRRRGQEARLRCSPMKGHSHVYWYRQLPEEGLKFMVYLQKENIIDESGMPKERFSAEFPKEGPSILRIQQVVRGDSAAYFCASSPSLAQLNEKLFFGSGTQLSVL.

V is TRBV19 and J is TRBJ1-1; TRBD1 might be the D (5 bases). The CDR3 spans 16 residues. The V end lost 6 bases, the J end lost 0 bases, and 17 bases lay between the germline ends. Germline lookup yields CDR1 LNHDA and CDR2 SQIVND (reference sequence). CDR3 nucleotides: TGTGCCAGTAGCCCGGGACTCCCACTCATGAACACTGAAGCTTTCTTT. It is translated as CASSPGLPLMNTEAFF. Together with reference TRBV19 and TRBJ1-1, the CDR3 gives the full variable domain: DGGITQSPKYLFRKEGQNVTLSCEQNLNHDAMYWYRQDPGQGLRLIYYSQIVNDFQKGDIAEGYSVSREKKESFPLTVTSAQKNPTAFYLCASSPGLPLMNTEAFFGQGTRLTVV.

V gene TRBV7-9 combines with J gene TRBJ1-1; weak D call: TRBD1 (5 bases). This CDR3 has 12 amino acids. V lost 11 bases and J lost 5, with 15 bases in between. In germline, CDR1 is SEHNR, CDR2 FQNEAQ (reference sequence). The CDR3 region is CAGLDGGTEAFF. As DNA, the CDR3 is TGTGCCGGGCTGGACGGGGGGACTGAAGCTTTCTTT.

The chain combines TRBV5-1 with TRBJ2-1; TRBD2 is a possible D gene (6 bases). The CDR3 is made up of 16 amino acids. The V and J ends lost 0 bases and 4 bases respectively, with 14 bases between them. Per germline, CDR1 SGHRS and CDR2 YFSETQ. In DNA form, the CDR3 reads TGCGCCAGCAGCTTGGGACCCGGGGGTGAGTACAATGAGCAGTTCTTC. Translated: CASSLGPGGEYNEQFF.

The CDR3 nucleotides read TGTGCCAGCAGTCGCGGGACAGGGTGGACTTTCTTT. Residues: CASSRGTGWTFF. This rearrangement joins TRBV14 to TRBJ1-1, with TRBD1 matching 9 bases. The V gene end was trimmed by 6 bases and the J gene end by 12 bases; junction bases not matched to a gene: 8. CDR1 and CDR2 (germline): SGHDN, FVKESK. CDR3 size: 12 residues.

The V gene is TRBV27, the J gene TRBJ1-1, with 12 bases identical to TRBD1. Trimming removed 9 bases from V and 4 bases from J; junction bases left unmatched: 3. Germline lookup yields CDR1 MNHEY and CDR2 SMNVEV (reference sequence). The CDR3 contains 13 residues. The CDR3 DNA reads TGTGCCAGGGGGACAGGGGGCGCCACTGAAGCTTTCTTT. This translates into CARGTGGATEAFF.

The rearrangement uses TRBV28 and TRBJ1-4; TRBD1 matches 7 bases. The CDR3 totals 17 residues. Germline V gene lookup returns CDR1 MDHEN and CDR2 SYDVKM. Losses at the gene ends were 6 bases for V and 1 base for J; bases not matched to a gene: 11. Here the CDR3 DNA reads TGTGCCAGCAGGACCAACAGGGGTTTAGGAACTAATGAAAAACTGTTTTTT. Its translation: CASRTNRGLGTNEKLFF.

This chain links TRBV25-1 with TRBJ2-1; 14 positions agree with TRBD2. CDR1 is MGHDK and CDR2 is SYGVNS in the germline V gene. V lost 6 bases to trimming and J lost 2 bases; unmatched junction nucleotides: 9. The CDR3 consists of 18 residues. CDR3 DNA: TGTGCCAGCAGCCTTGGGACTAGCGGGGGCCTAACCTACAATGAGCAGTTCTTC. It encodes CASSLGTSGGLTYNEQFF.

J is TRBJ2-1 and V is TRBV5-1; 11 positions agree with TRBD1. Germline lookup yields CDR1 SGHRS and CDR2 YFSETQ. Trimming removed 0 bases from V and 4 bases from J; junction bases left unmatched: 3. The CDR3 spans 16 residues. This CDR3 is CASSLEGTGGYNEQFF. The DNA of the CDR3 is TGCGCCAGCAGCTTGGAAGGGACAGGGGGGTACAATGAGCAGTTCTTC.

V usage is TRBV6-5 and J usage is TRBJ1-1; D unresolved. With 4 bases removed from V and 0 bases from J, the gap between germline ends came to 9 bases. Germline CDR1 reads MNHEY; CDR2 reads SVGAGI. The CDR3 length is 14 residues. The CDR3 DNA reads TGTGCCAGCAGTTTAGTCCCCCTGAACACTGAAGCTTTCTTT. This sequence encodes CASSLVPLNTEAFF.

The chain is built from TRBV5-5 and TRBJ1-2, with D perhaps TRBD1 (6 bases). Germline V gene lookup returns CDR1 SGHKS and CDR2 YYEKEE (reference sequence). V was trimmed by 3 bases and J by 5 bases, leaving 11 bases between them. This CDR3 has 13 amino acids. The CDR3 nucleotides are TGTGCCAGCAGCTCCGCCGGGACATATGGCTACACCTTC. Amino acid sequence: CASSSAGTYGYTF. The variable domain in full, with the rest retrieved from reference TRBV5-5 and TRBJ1-2, is DAGVTQSPTHLIKTRGQQVTLRCSPISGHKSVSWYQQVLGQGPQFIFQYYEKEERGRGNFPDRFSARQFPNYSSELNVNALLLGDSALYLCASSSAGTYGYTFGSGTRLTVV.

V is TRBV25-1 and J is TRBJ2-7, with 8 bases fitting TRBD1. Germline V lookup: CDR1 MGHDK, CDR2 SYGVNS. With 6 bases clipped from V and 3 bases from J, the junction kept 10 bases outside the gene matches. The CDR3 spans 15 residues. CDR3 loop: CASRKGGQGNYEQYF. DNA of the CDR3: TGTGCCAGCAGGAAGGGAGGACAGGGAAACTACGAGCAGTACTTC.